Detailed here is one T cell receptor beta chain. Its antigen is unknown. Since a much larger clone is just one base distant, this may be a read error. The treatment was: approximately 11-day PBMC culture with coronavirus spike peptide pools or control peptides (ViraFEST assay). The sample comes from a study of vaccination and CD4 T cells after COVID-19. The overall study: Convalescent patients gave post-COVID blood a median approximately 100 days post-diagnosis, range 35 to 161. Points from the study as a whole: Nearly all convalescent vaccine-specific clones, 304 of 307, recognized only SARS-CoV-2 spike. Looking at convalescent patients, a median roughly 90% of reactive clones were present only post-vaccination.

An Oncomine TCR Beta short-read assay was used to sequence the DNA from cultured CD4+ T cells. TCRdb passed the PCR reads through MiXCR, listing each CDR3 protein once. This table holds 15,000 to 20,000 distinct CDR3 sequences, 45% to 50% found once. The CDR3 is made up of 14 amino acids. In germline, CDR1 is MDHEN, CDR2 SYDVKM. This clonotype was obtained from a human donor with COVID-19. The V and J genes are TRBV28 and TRBJ1-1, with D perhaps matching TRBD1 (5 bases). Sequenced sample: cultured CD4+ T cells from blood. The CDR3 nucleotides are TGTGCCAGCACGCGGCGGGGGTGGAACACTGAAGTTTTCTTT. As protein: CASTRRGWNTEVFF.